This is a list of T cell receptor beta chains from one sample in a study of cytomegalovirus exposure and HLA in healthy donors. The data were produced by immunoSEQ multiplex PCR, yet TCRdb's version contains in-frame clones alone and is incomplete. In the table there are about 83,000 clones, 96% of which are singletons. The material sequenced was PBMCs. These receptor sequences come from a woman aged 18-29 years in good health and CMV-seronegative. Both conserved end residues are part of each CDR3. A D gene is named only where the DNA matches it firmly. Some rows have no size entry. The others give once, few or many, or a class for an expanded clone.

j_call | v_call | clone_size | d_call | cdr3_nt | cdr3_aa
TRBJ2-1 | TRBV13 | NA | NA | TGTGCCAGCAGCCCCCCCCACGGTAATGAGCAGTTCTTC | CASSPPHGNEQFF
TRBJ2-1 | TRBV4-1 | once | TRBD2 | TGCGCCAGCAGCCAAGTTATGGGGCGGGAGCTAGGTGATGAGCAGTTCTTC | CASSQVMGRELGDEQFF
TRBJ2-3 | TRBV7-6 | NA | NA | TGTGCCAGCAGCTCTTCGGGGGGCAAGTCAGATACGCAGTATTTT | CASSSSGGKSDTQYF
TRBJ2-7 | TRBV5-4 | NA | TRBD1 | TGTGCCAGCAGCCTACAGGGGGCCTACGAGCAGTACTTC | CASSLQGAYEQYF
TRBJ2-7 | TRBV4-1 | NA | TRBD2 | TGCGCCAGCAGCCATGCCACCCTAGCGGAATCCTACGAGCAGTACTTC | CASSHATLAESYEQYF
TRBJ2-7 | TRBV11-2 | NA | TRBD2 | TGTGCCAGCAGCTTAGACATCCGGGTTAGCGGGAACAGATCCTACGAGCAGTACTTC | CASSLDIRVSGNRSYEQYF
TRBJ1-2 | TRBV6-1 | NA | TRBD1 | TGTGCCAGCAGTGGACAGGGGATGGGCTATGGCTACACCTTC | CASSGQGMGYGYTF
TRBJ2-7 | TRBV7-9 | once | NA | TGTGCCAGCAGCCACCCTATAACGGCAGGGATCTCCTACGAGCAGTACTTC | CASSHPITAGISYEQYF
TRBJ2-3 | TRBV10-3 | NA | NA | TGTGCCATCAGTGAATTCGGGGGCACAGATACGCAGTATTTT | CAISEFGGTDTQYF
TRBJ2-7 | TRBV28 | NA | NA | TGTGCCAGCAGGGAGGGGACAGTGGGTTACGAGCAGTACTTC | CASREGTVGYEQYF
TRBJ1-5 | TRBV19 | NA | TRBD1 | TGTGCCAGTAGTACACTAAGGGGGCATAGGAGGGGAAGCAATCAGCCCCAGCATTTT | CASSTLRGHRRGSNQPQHF
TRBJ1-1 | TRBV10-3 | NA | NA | TGTGCCATCAGCCACCAGACTGAGCCCCCTGAAGCTTTCTTT | CAISHQTEPPEAFF
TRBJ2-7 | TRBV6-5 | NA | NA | TGTGCCAGCAGTTCCGACTCCATCGAGCAGTACTTC | CASSSDSIEQYF
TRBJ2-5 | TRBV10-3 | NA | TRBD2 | TGTGCCATCAGTGAGACCGCCGGGACTAGCGGTCAAGAGACCCAGTACTTC | CAISETAGTSGQETQYF
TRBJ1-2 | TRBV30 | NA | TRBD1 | TGTGCCTGGAATTACGGGGACAGACCCATATATGGCTACACCTTC | CAWNYGDRPIYGYTF
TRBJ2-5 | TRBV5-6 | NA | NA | TGTGCCAGCAGCTTGATCAGGGGTAAAGAGACCCAGTACTTC | CASSLIRGKETQYF
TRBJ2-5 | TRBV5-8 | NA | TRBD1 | TGTGCCAGCAGCTTTCAGGGGGAGGAGACCCAGTACTTC | CASSFQGEETQYF
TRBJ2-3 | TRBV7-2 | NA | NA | TGTGCCAGCACCAAGAGGGCCGTTTTGACAGATACGCAGTATTTT | CASTKRAVLTDTQYF
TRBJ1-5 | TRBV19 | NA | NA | TGTGCCAGTAGTAACAGGGAAAATCAGCCCCAGCATTTT | CASSNRENQPQHF
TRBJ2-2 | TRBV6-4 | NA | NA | TGTGCCAGCACGTGGTCGGCGAACACCGGGGAGCTGTTTTTT | CASTWSANTGELFF
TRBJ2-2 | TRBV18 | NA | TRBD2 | TGTGCCAGCTCACCTTTTGCGGGAGGGCCCAACACCGGGGAGCTGTTTTTT | CASSPFAGGPNTGELFF
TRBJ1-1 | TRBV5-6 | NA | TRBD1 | TGTGCCAGCAGCCGAATCCTTGACAGGGCCATGAACACTGAAGCTTTCTTT | CASSRILDRAMNTEAFF
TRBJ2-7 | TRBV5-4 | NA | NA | TGTGCCAGCAGCTTGAGGGTGGGGGCTGACGAGCAGTACTTC | CASSLRVGADEQYF
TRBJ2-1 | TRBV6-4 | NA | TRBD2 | TGTGCCAGCAGTACCGCTAGCGGGAGGGCCTATGAGCAGTTCTTC | CASSTASGRAYEQFF
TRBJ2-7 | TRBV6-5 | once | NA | TGTGCCAGCAGTACTTACGGGAGTTCATACGAGCAGTACTTC | CASSTYGSSYEQYF
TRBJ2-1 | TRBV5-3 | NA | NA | TGTGCCAGAAGCTTGACCACTCTGGTCTTACTCACGCGTGAGCAGTTCTTC | CARSLTTLVLLTREQFF